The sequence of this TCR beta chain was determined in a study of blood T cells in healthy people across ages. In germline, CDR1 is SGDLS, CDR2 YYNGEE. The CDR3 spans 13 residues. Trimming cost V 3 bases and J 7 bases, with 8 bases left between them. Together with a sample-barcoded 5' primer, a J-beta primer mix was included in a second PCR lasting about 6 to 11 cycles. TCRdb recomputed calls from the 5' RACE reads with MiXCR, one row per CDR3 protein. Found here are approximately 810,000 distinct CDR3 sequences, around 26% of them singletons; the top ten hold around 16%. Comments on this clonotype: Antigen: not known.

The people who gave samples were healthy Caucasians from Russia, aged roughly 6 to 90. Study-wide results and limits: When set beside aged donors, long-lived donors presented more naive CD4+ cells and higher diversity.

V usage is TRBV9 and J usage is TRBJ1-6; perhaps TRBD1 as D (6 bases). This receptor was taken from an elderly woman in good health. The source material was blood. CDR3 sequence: CASSAGQNSPLHF. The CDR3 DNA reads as TGTGCCAGCAGCGCCGGACAGAATTCACCCCTCCACTTT.